This TCR beta chain was obtained from a study of technical replicates of blood from several donors. The CDR3 totals 15 residues. The V gene's germline CDR1 is ENHRY and CDR2 SYGVKD. The ends were cut back, 6 bases at V and 3 bases at J, with 17 bases in the middle. Assay: immunoSEQ multiplex PCR; the TCRdb copy retains only in-frame clones and omits some. Of 75,000 to 95,000 clones listed, about 91% are singletons. Sample: T cells isolated from PBMCs. The receptor was derived from a human donor in good health. This rearrangement joins TRBV10-3 to TRBJ1-1; D might be TRBD1 (5 bases). CDR3 protein: CAIRLGTGRDTEAFF. DNA of the CDR3: TGTGCCATCAGGCTAGGGACTGGTAGGGACACTGAAGCTTTCTTT.